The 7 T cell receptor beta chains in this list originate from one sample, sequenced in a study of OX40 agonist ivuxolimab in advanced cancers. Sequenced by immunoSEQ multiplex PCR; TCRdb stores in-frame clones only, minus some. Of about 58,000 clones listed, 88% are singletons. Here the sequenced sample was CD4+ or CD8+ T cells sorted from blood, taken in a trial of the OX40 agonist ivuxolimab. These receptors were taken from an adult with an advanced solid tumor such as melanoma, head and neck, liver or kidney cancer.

The CDR3: CAISETVNTEAFF. The DNA for the CDR3 is TGTGCCATCAGTGAGACTGTGAACACTGAAGCTTTCTTT. This rearrangement joins TRBV10-3 to TRBJ1-1; D gene uncertain. The CDR3 length is 13 residues. V lost 2 bases, J lost 0 bases, and 4 bases lay in between. CDR1 ENHRY and CDR2 SYGVKD come from the germline V gene.

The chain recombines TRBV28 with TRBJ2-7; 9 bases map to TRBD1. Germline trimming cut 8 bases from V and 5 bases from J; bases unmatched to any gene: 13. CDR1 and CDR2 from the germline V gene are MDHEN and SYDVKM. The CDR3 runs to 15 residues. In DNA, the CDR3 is TGTGCCAGCCTAGAATCCGGGACAGGGATCCACGAGCAGTACTTC. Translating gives CASLESGTGIHEQYF.

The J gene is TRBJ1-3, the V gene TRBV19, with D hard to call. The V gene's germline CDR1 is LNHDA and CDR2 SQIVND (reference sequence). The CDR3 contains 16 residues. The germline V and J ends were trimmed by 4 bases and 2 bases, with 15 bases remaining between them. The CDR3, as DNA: TGTGCCAGTAGTAAAACGAGGATGGGCCCTGGAAACACCATATATTTT. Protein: CASSKTRMGPGNTIYF.

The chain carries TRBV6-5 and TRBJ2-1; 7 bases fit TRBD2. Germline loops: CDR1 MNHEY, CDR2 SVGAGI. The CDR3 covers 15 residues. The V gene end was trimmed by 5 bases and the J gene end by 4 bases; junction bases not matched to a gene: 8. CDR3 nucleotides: TGTGCCAGCAGTCGGGACGGGAGGAGGTACAATGAGCAGTTCTTC. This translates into CASSRDGRRYNEQFF.

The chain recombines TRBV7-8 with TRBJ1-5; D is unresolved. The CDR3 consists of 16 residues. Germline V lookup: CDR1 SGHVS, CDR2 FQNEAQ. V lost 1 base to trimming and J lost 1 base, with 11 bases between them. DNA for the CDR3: TGTGCCAGCAGCTTAGTTATTGGAGGGAGCAATCAGCCCCAGCATTTT. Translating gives CASSLVIGGSNQPQHF.

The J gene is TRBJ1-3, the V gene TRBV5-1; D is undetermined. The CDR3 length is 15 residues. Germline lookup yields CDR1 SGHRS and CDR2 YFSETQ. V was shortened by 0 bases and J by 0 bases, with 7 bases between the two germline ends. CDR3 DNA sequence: TGCGCCAGCAGCTTGGCCCTAGGCTCTGGAAACACCATATATTTT. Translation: CASSLALGSGNTIYF.

The CDR3 coding sequence is TGTGCCAGCAGTGTGGGACGGAACTATGGCTACACCTTC. Protein product: CASSVGRNYGYTF. The chain uses TRBV25-1 and TRBJ1-2; tentative D call: TRBD1 (5 bases). Trimming shortened V by 4 bases and J by 2 bases, and 8 bases separated the two germline ends. CDR3 length: 13 residues. Germline lookup yields CDR1 MGHDK and CDR2 SYGVNS.